The source of this T cell receptor (beta chain) is a study of regulatory T cells in long-lasting Graves disease. Findings of the study overall: Persistent patients shared thousands of public clonotypes among themselves. Newly diagnosed patients shared fewer, at about a thousand. Newly diagnosed Graves' patients exceeded persistent ones in TCR diversity. Sampling was limited to peripheral blood rather than thyroid tissue.

There are many counts of this clonotype. The antigen is unknown. CDR3 length: 16 residues. Trimming removed 4 bases from V and 6 bases from J; junction bases left unmatched: 13. CDR1 and CDR2 (germline): LGHDT, YNNKEL (reference sequence). Time point here: newly diagnosed GD, antithyroid drugs for less than 3 months. Isolated PBMC RNA provided the starting material for the TCR library. HTBI primers from iRepertoire and Arm-PCR of CDR3 regions yielded the TCR beta libraries. TCRdb analysed the multiplex PCR reads with MiXCR anew, one entry per CDR3 protein. The table includes under 450,000 distinct CDR3 sequences, around 15% detected once. The same data also contributed to another study, on T cells in Graves' hyperthyroidism and ophthalmopathy. In that study: HTBI primers were used for first-round RT-PCR of the TCR CDR3.

The rearrangement uses TRBV3-1 and TRBJ2-5; 8 nucleotides line up with TRBD2. The source was peripheral blood mononuclear cells (PBMCs), collected at new diagnosis, from a patient treated with antithyroid drugs. The source of this sequence is a young woman with Graves disease. CDR3 bases: TGTGCCAGCAGCCCTAATAGCGGGACGAAGGGAAAGACCCAGTACTTC. Protein product: CASSPNSGTKGKTQYF.